The 5 T cell receptor beta chains presented below share a single source sample, sequenced in a study of graft-versus-host responses after intestinal transplantation (dated by TCRdb to the early 2020s). Their antigen targets remain unknown. The protocol used for the library was the immunoSEQ multiplex PCR assay. Drawn from immuneACCESS, this table holds only the in-frame rearrangements with V and J called that TCRdb kept. Clones are partly lost; checked studies trace under half to an unresolved V gene and leave the rest unexplained. Within this sample are 50,000 to 75,000 clones, with approximately 94% of them counted one time only. The top ten constitute 0.38% of the sample. The time point label of this sample denotes: cells obtained before transplantation from donor or recipient. This specimen was unstimulated CD4+ T cells sorted from spleen or lymph node cells, taken before transplant. The receptors stem from a human donor who was the organ donor for an intestinal transplant.

The J gene is TRBJ2-7, the V gene TRBV6-6, with TRBD1 identical over 8 bases. V gave up 6 bases and J gave up 6 bases; unmatched junction bases: 4. CDR3 length equals 12 residues. CDR1 and CDR2 from the germline V gene are MNHNY and SVGAGI (reference sequence). The CDR3 DNA follows: TGTGCCAGCAGAAGACAGGGGACCGAGCAGTACTTC. Its translation: CASRRQGTEQYF.

The V and J genes are TRBV6-6 and TRBJ2-7; D could derive from TRBD1 or TRBD2 (6 bases each). Germline CDR1 and CDR2: MNHNY and SVGAGI (reference sequence). V was cut by 0 bases and J by 6 bases, with 15 bases left in between. This CDR3 spans 15 amino acids. The CDR3 coding sequence is TGTGCCAGCAGTTACTCGACTACTAGGGGGGTCGAGCAGTACTTC. Protein sequence: CASSYSTTRGVEQYF.

The gene calls are TRBV29-1 and TRBJ1-1; D might be TRBD1 (6 bases). The CDR3 contains 14 residues. Looked up from germline, CDR1 is SQVTM and CDR2 is ANQGSEA. Trimming removed 6 bases at V and 0 bases at J, with 14 bases between. CDR3 region: CSVVTGTLNTEAFF. Written as DNA, the CDR3 is TGCAGCGTAGTTACCGGGACACTGAACACTGAAGCTTTCTTT. Variable domain in full (rest from reference TRBV29-1 and TRBJ1-1): SAVISQKPSRDICQRGTSLTIQCQVDSQVTMMFWYRQQPGQSLTLIATANQGSEATYESGFVIDKFPISRPNLTFSTLTVSNMSPEDSSIYLCSVVTGTLNTEAFFGQGTRLTVV.

The chain carries TRBV6-1 and TRBJ1-5, with TRBD1 as a possible D gene (5 bases). In germline, CDR1 is MNHNS, CDR2 SASEGT. The V gene lost 5 bases and the J gene lost 4 bases, with 9 bases spanning the gap. The CDR3 sequence is 13 residues long. The CDR3 DNA is TGTGCCAGCAGTCGACAGCTAAATCAGCCCCAGCATTTT. This codes for CASSRQLNQPQHF.

V is TRBV7-8 and J is TRBJ1-4; 9 nucleotides align to TRBD1. The CDR3 has 14 residues. The germline gives CDR1 SGHVS, CDR2 FQNEAQ. Trimming cost V 6 bases and J 8 bases; bases outside gene matches: 7. The CDR3 coding sequence is TGTGCCAGCAGTAAACAGGGGGCTTGGGAAAAACTGTTTTTT. Translating gives CASSKQGAWEKLFF.